One and the same sample provided the 6 T cell receptor beta chains below, sequenced in a study of T cell responses to AZD1222 COVID-19 vaccine. Clones were sequenced by immunoSEQ multiplex PCR, and TCRdb holds only the in-frame ones, with some missing. The sample yields about 89,000 clones, around 83% seen once. The sample consisted of peripheral blood, taken 28 days after the second AZD1222 dose. The receptors stem from an adult who received the AZD1222 COVID-19 vaccine.

The V and J genes are TRBV11-3 and TRBJ2-3; 10 nucleotides line up with TRBD2. V was clipped by 5 bases and J by 8 bases; unmatched bases: 22. Germline-derived CDR1 and CDR2 are SGHNT and YENEEA. The CDR3 runs 19 residues. The CDR3 loop is CASSPPAGASGSLGVTQYF. Here the CDR3 DNA reads TGTGCCAGCAGCCCTCCCGCCGGTGCTAGCGGGAGTCTCGGGGTTACGCAGTATTTT.

This clone was counted a single time. This sequence joins TRBV7-2 and TRBJ1-3; D is uncertain. V was pared by 1 base and J by 7 bases, with 17 bases between. This CDR3 has 16 amino acids. Germline CDR1 reads SGHTA; CDR2 reads FQGNSA. The CDR3 sequence is CASSLETGSRRNTIYF. DNA of the CDR3: TGTGCCAGCAGCTTAGAAACGGGGTCCCGTCGGAACACCATATATTTT.

V usage is TRBV4-3 and J usage is TRBJ2-3; TRBD2 matches at 7 bases. The CDR3 is 16 amino acids. The germline V gene encodes CDR1 LGHNA and CDR2 YSLEER. J gave up 2 bases and V 0 bases, and 5 bases lay outside the gene matches. The CDR3 loop reads CASSQEVAGVTDTQYF. Written as DNA, the CDR3 is TGCGCCAGCAGCCAAGAAGTGGCGGGAGTCACAGATACGCAGTATTTT.

V gene TRBV3-1 (or the pseudogene TRBV3-2) combines with J gene TRBJ2-7; D unresolved. V dropped 3 bases and J dropped 2 bases, with 17 bases sitting between them. The CDR3 sequence is 16 residues long. Germline lookup yields CDR1 LGHDT and CDR2 YNNKEL (reference sequence). The CDR3 loop reads CASSQMAATPTYEQYF. The CDR3 DNA sequence: TGTGCCAGCAGCCAGATGGCGGCGACACCTACCTACGAGCAGTACTTC.

The chain employs TRBV18 and TRBJ2-3, with D perhaps TRBD1 (5 bases). V lost 5 bases and J lost 0, with 9 bases in between. Germline CDR1 is KGHSH and CDR2 is LQKENI. This CDR3 contains 14 residues. In DNA, the CDR3 is TGTGCCAGCTCATCACAGGTTAGCACAGATACGCAGTATTTT. Translating it yields CASSSQVSTDTQYF.

The gene calls are TRBV5-5 and TRBJ2-7; possible D gene TRBD2, 5 bases. V lost 6 bases to trimming and J lost 3 bases, with 13 bases between them. The CDR3 sequence is 13 residues long. Germline V gene sequence: CDR1 SGHKS, CDR2 YYEKEE (reference sequence). The CDR3 DNA sequence: TGTGCCAGCATCTCCCTAGGGAGCTACGAGCAGTACTTC. Translation: CASISLGSYEQYF.